Sequencing of this T cell receptor (beta chain) was carried out in a study of tumor and adjacent non-tumor tissue in lung cancer. Regarding the study as a whole: Higher tumor TCR diversity was associated with shorter survival.

Germline CDR1 reads MDHEN; CDR2 reads SYDVKM. This CDR3 contains 13 residues. V lost 7 bases and J 6 bases, leaving 12 bases between the germline ends. A modified ARM-PCR protocol with three rounds of nested PCR amplified TCRbeta. TCRdb re-called the multiplex PCR reads with MiXCR, one entry per CDR3 protein. The sample holds around 74,000 distinct CDR3 sequences, around 65% seen once. About this clonotype: Its antigen is not known.

No cell sorting was done before RNA was extracted from the tissue. Sequenced input: lung tumor tissue. The sequence came from an older woman with non-small cell lung cancer. The V and J genes are TRBV28 and TRBJ2-2; D may be TRBD2 (5 bases). For the CDR3, the DNA is TGTGCCAGCATCAGGAGGCCATCCGGGGAGCTGTTTTTT. It is translated as CASIRRPSGELFF.